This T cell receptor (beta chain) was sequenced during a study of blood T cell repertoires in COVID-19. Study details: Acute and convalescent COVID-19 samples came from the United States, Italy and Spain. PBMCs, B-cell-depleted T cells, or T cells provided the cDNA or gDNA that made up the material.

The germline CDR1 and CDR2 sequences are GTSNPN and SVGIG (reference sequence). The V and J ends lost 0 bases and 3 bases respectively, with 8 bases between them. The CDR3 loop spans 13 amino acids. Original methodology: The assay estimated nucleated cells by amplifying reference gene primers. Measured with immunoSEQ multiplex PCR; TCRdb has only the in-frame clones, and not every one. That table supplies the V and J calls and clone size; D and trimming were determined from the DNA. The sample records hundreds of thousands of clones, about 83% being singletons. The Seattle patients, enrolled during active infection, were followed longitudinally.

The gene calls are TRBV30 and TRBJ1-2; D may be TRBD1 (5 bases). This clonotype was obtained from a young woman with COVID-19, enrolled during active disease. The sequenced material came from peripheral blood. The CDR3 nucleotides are TGTGCCTGGAGTGTCGGGACTCACTATGGCTACACCTTC. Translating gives CAWSVGTHYGYTF. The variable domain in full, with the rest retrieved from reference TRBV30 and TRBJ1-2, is SQTIHQWPATLVQPVGSPLSLECTVEGTSNPNLYWYRQAAGRGLQLLFYSVGIGQISSEVPQNLSASRPQDRQFILSSKKLLLSDSGFYLCAWSVGTHYGYTFGSGTRLTVV.